This T cell receptor beta chain was sequenced for a study of Graves' ophthalmopathy and Graves' hyperthyroidism. The CDR3 sequence is 10 residues long. V lost 6 bases, J lost 11 bases, and 10 bases lay in between. CAS ≥3, NOSPECS ≥4, moderate-to-severe activity and duration under 3 months marked donors with ophthalmopathy. This clonotype was seen many times. Amplification targeted the TCR beta CDR3 regions, with RNA transcripts as the source material. Amplification began with first-round RT-PCR using HTBI primers, then second-round multiplex PCR was performed. From the multiplex PCR reads, TCRdb called clonotypes with MiXCR, one entry per CDR3 protein. The table includes some 750,000 distinct CDR3 sequences, around 40% detected once.

The clonotype was recovered from an adult man with Graves' ophthalmopathy. V usage is TRBV12-3 or TRBV12-4 and J usage is TRBJ1-1, with D unresolved. The sample comprised peripheral blood. The CDR3 region is CASSLLNAFF. The CDR3 region has the DNA TGTGCCAGCAGCCTCCTTAATGCTTTCTTT.